This is a list of T cell receptor beta chains from one sample in a study of T-cell reconstitution after alpha-beta-depleted transplantation in children. TCRdb re-called the PCR reads with MiXCR, one entry per CDR3 protein. In the table there are about 980,000 distinct CDR3 sequences, around 30% of which are singletons. The material sequenced was PBMCs, mostly from graft donor cells, taken 360 days after TCRalphabeta/CD19-depleted stem cell transplant. The receptors originated from a boy under two years old who had a stem cell transplant for SCID, so the T cells may come from the graft donor. The CDR3 runs from the conserved cysteine through the conserved F or W. A D gene is named only where the DNA matches it firmly. Size is omitted from some rows. Given values are once, few, many or a class for expanded clones.

v_call,j_call,d_call,clone_size,cdr3_aa,cdr3_nt
TRBV4-1,TRBJ2-4,TRBD2,many,CASSQSTSGGKNIQYF,TGCGCCAGCAGCCAATCGACTAGCGGGGGGAAAAACATTCAGTACTTC
TRBV24-1,TRBJ2-3,TRBD2,.,CATSDRPGKGRVADTQYF,TGTGCCACCAGTGATCGGCCTGGGAAGGGGAGGGTCGCAGATACGCAGTATTTT
TRBV7-9,TRBJ2-1,.,few,CASVDSSSYNEQFF,TGTGCCAGCGTAGACAGTAGCTCCTACAATGAGCAGTTCTTC
TRBV5-1,TRBJ1-3,TRBD1,.,CASSVDRAAGNTIYF,TGCGCCAGCAGCGTGGACAGGGCCGCTGGAAACACCATATATTTT
TRBV2,TRBJ2-2,.,.,CASSWGRPNTGELFF,TGTGCCAGCAGTTGGGGCAGGCCGAACACCGGGGAGCTGTTTTTT
TRBV6-6,TRBJ1-5,.,many,CASSYTRQPQHF,TGTGCCAGCAGTTACACTAGGCAGCCCCAGCATTTT
TRBV12-3/TRBV12-4,TRBJ2-5,.,few,CASTDVETQYF,TGTGCCAGCACCGACGTTGAGACCCAGTACTTC
TRBV12-5,TRBJ1-2,.,once,CASALGGAGGYTF,TGTGCTAGTGCCCTCGGGGGGGCAGGGGGCTACACCTTC
TRBV12-3/TRBV12-4,TRBJ1-3,.,few,CASTLGTPGNTIYF,TGTGCCAGCACCTTGGGGACCCCTGGAAACACCATATATTTT
TRBV12-3/TRBV12-4,TRBJ2-5,TRBD1,.,CASSPAGTGPPTQYF,TGTGCCAGCTCCCCCGCGGGGACAGGGCCCCCGACCCAGTACTTC